The clone carrying this T cell receptor (beta chain) showed up just once. Germline CDR1 LGHNA, CDR2 YNFKEQ. Trimming pared 3 bases from V and 4 bases from J, leaving 12 bases between. The CDR3 is made up of 15 amino acids. The PCR was carried out with 60 Vbeta primers and 13 Jbeta primers. Clones were read by immunoSEQ multiplex PCR, and TCRdb kept only the in-frame ones, dropping some. The sample lists 50,000 to 70,000 clones, less than 85% occurring once. This record comes from a study of cytomegalovirus exposure and HLA in healthy donors. The sample comprised PBMCs. The chain links TRBV4-2 to TRBJ1-4, with D maybe TRBD1 (6 bases). This receptor was identified in a man aged 25 to 45 in good health and CMV-seropositive. The CDR3 loop reads CASSQPGHDNEKLFF. CDR3 nucleotides: TGTGCCAGCAGCCAGCCGGGACACGATAATGAAAAACTGTTTTTT.